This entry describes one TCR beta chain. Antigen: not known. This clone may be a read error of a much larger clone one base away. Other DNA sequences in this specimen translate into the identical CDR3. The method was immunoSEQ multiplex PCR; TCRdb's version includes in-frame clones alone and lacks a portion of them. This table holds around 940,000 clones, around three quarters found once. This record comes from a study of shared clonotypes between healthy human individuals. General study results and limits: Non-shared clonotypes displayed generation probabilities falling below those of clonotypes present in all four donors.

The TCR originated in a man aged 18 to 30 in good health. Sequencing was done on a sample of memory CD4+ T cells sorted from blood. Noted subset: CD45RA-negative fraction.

As DNA, the CDR3 is TGTGCCAGCAGCTCACTTCAGGGGGCCAACGAGCAATACTTC. It codes for CASSSLQGANEQYF. This sequence joins TRBV11-2 and TRBJ2-7, with 8 bases identical to TRBD1. Germline lookup yields CDR1 SGHAT and CDR2 FQNNGV. The CDR3 extends over 14 amino acids. Variable domain in full (rest from reference TRBV11-2 and TRBJ2-7): EAGVAQSPRYKIIEKRQSVAFWCNPISGHATLYWYQQILGQGPKLLIQFQNNGVVDDSQLPKDRFSAERLKGVDSTLKIQPAKLEDSAVYLCASSSLQGANEQYFGPGTRLTVT.